Below are 31 T cell receptor beta chains sequenced from a single sample in a study of blood T cells in healthy people across ages. A J-beta primer mix and a sample-barcoded 5' primer were used in a second PCR of roughly 7 to 12 cycles. MiXCR was run by TCRdb on the 5' RACE reads, yielding one entry per CDR3 protein. The data show about 1.1 million distinct CDR3 sequences, 35% to 40% seen once. Sequenced: blood. All receptors come from a man aged 18 to 30 in good health.

The chain carries TRBV13 and TRBJ2-2; D ambiguous. Deletions cut 5 bases from V and 5 bases from J, with 12 bases between. Per germline, CDR1 PRHDT and CDR2 FYEKMQ (reference sequence). CDR3 length equals 14 residues. The DNA of the CDR3 is TGTGCCAGCAGCGCCGTGCCTAGGACCGGGGAGCTGTTTTTT. Amino acids: CASSAVPRTGELFF.

The table lists this clonotype with a few counts. The rearrangement uses TRBV12-3 or TRBV12-4 and TRBJ2-3; D could derive from TRBD1 or TRBD2 (5 bases each). The CDR3 contains 14 residues. Trimming took 8 bases from V and 2 from J, leaving 14 bases between them. CDR3 nucleotides: TGTGCCAGCGGTGGGGCGGGTCACACAGATACGCAGTATTTT. Protein: CASGGAGHTDTQYF.

The rearrangement links TRBV9 to TRBJ2-3; D is perhaps TRBD1 or TRBD2 (5 bases each). CDR3 length: 14 amino acids. V gave up 0 bases and J gave up 5 bases, with 10 bases separating them. The V gene's germline CDR1 is SGDLS and CDR2 YYNGEE. The CDR3 nucleotides read TGTGCCAGCAGCGTAGGGGGGTCCGGAGATACGCAGTATTTT. This codes for CASSVGGSGDTQYF.

The rearrangement joins TRBV7-2 to TRBJ2-5; tentative D call: TRBD2 (6 bases). This CDR3 comprises 14 residues. The V and J ends lost 5 bases and 1 base respectively, with 11 bases between them. CDR1 and CDR2 (germline): SGHTA, FQGNSA. CDR3 nucleotide sequence: TGTGCCAGCAGCCAAGGAGGGACCCAAGAGACCCAGTACTTC. Protein: CASSQGGTQETQYF.

This clonotype was seen just once. This chain joins TRBV12-3 or TRBV12-4 and TRBJ1-1; no clear D. This CDR3 spans 14 amino acids. The germline V and J ends were trimmed by 1 base and 7 bases, with 13 bases remaining between them. The DNA for the CDR3 is TGTGCCAGCAGTTTAGGAACCCTGTCGGGTGAAGCTTTCTTT. Protein product: CASSLGTLSGEAFF.

In this sample, this clonotype turned up a few times. V usage is TRBV20-1 and J usage is TRBJ2-1; TRBD2 might be the D (5 bases). The DNA end lines up better with TRBJ2-7; the J call may be wrong. Germline-derived CDR1 and CDR2 are DFQATT and SNEGSKA (reference sequence). The CDR3 consists of 16 residues. CDR3 sequence reads: CSARVRTASSYNEQYF. The CDR3 DNA reads TGCAGTGCTAGAGTCCGGACTGCTAGCTCCTACAATGAGCAGTACTTC.

The J gene is TRBJ2-3, the V gene TRBV7-2; 8 positions agree with TRBD2. The CDR3 extends over 13 amino acids. Germline V gives CDR1 SGHTA, CDR2 FQGNSA. V dropped 7 bases and J dropped 5; count of bases not matched to a gene: 5. The CDR3 sequence is CASNRGGIDTQYF. The CDR3 DNA reads TGTGCCAGCAACCGGGGGGGGATAGATACGCAGTATTTT.

The chain couples TRBV20-1 to TRBJ1-6; possible D gene TRBD1, 5 bases. Germline CDR1 DFQATT, CDR2 SNEGSKA (reference sequence). This CDR3 is built from 18 residues. V lost 3 bases, J lost 4 bases, and 22 bases lay in between. The CDR3 DNA sequence: TGCAGTGCTAGGGGACCCGGGGGTCCTGGCGGGTATAATTCACCCCTCCACTTT. Protein sequence: CSARGPGGPGGYNSPLHF.

V usage is TRBV7-8 and J usage is TRBJ2-2; D unresolved. Trimming removed 8 bases from V and 3 bases from J, with 13 bases in between. This CDR3 is 14 amino acids long. Germline V gene lookup returns CDR1 SGHVS and CDR2 FQNEAQ. The CDR3 DNA follows: TGTGCCAGCGTGGGCGGAAGTGACACCGGGGAGCTGTTTTTT. Its protein product is CASVGGSDTGELFF.

This clonotype was recorded many times. V is TRBV6-5 and J is TRBJ1-1; TRBD1 is a possible D gene (5 bases). The V end lost 0 bases, the J end lost 4 bases, and 6 bases lay between the germline ends. Looked up from germline, CDR1 is MNHEY and CDR2 is SVGAGI. The length of the CDR3 is 13 residues. The CDR3 region is CASSYSRGTEAFF. In DNA, the CDR3 is TGTGCCAGCAGTTACTCGAGGGGCACTGAAGCTTTCTTT.

Concerning this clonotype itself: This clone may be a read error of a much larger clone one base away. The chain recombines TRBV3-1 with TRBJ2-1; D perhaps matches TRBD1 (6 bases). This CDR3 spans 15 amino acids. Germline CDR1 and CDR2: LGHDT and YNNKEL (reference sequence). In DNA form, the CDR3 reads TGTGCCAGCAGCCAGGACAGACCTACCTACAATGTGCAGTTCTTC. It encodes CASSQDRPTYNVQFF.

This clonotype was detected only a few times. The V gene is TRBV7-3, the J gene TRBJ2-3; D unresolved. Trimming pared 5 bases from V and 4 bases from J, leaving 16 bases between. Germline V lookup: CDR1 SGHTA, CDR2 FQGTGA. CDR3 length equals 15 residues. This chain's CDR3 is CASSNEPINADTQYF. The CDR3 DNA reads TGTGCCAGCAGCAACGAGCCCATAAATGCAGATACGCAGTATTTT.

A few counts support this clonotype. This rearrangement joins TRBV18 to TRBJ2-3; 11 bases fit TRBD2. There are 16 residues in the CDR3. V was pared by 3 bases and J by 4 bases, with 6 bases of the junction left unmatched. The V gene's germline CDR1 is KGHSH and CDR2 LQKENI. CDR3 in DNA: TGTGCCAGCTCACCGCGGACTAGCGGGTTGCCAGATACGCAGTATTTT. It yields the protein CASSPRTSGLPDTQYF.

This chain uses TRBV4-1 with TRBJ2-5; D is perhaps TRBD1 (5 bases). The CDR3 loop spans 15 amino acids. Per germline, CDR1 MGHRA and CDR2 YSYEKL. Trimming took off 0 bases at V and 11 bases at J, with 19 bases between the two ends. The CDR3 coding sequence is TGCGCCAGCAGCCAAGATAGGGGCTCAGGCTCGGAGCAGTACTTC. As protein: CASSQDRGSGSEQYF.

This chain connects TRBV9 to TRBJ1-6; TRBD1 matches at 8 bases. The CDR3 extends over 15 amino acids. V trimming: 3 bases; J trimming: 5 bases; junction bases outside the gene matches: 4. Germline CDR1 reads SGDLS; CDR2 reads YYNGEE. The DNA for the CDR3 is TGTGCCAGCAGCGGAGGACAGGGACATAATTCACCCCTCCACTTT. It specifies CASSGGQGHNSPLHF.

The chain employs TRBV21-1 and TRBJ2-1. TRBV21-1 is an annotated pseudogene. CDR3 size: 14 residues. The CDR3 coding sequence is TGTGCCAGCAGCAAAAGAACGGAGAAAAACATTCAGTTCTTC. It specifies CASSKRTEKNIQFF.

The chain uses TRBV20-1 and TRBJ1-1; D is perhaps TRBD1 (5 bases). V was cut by 5 bases and J by 0 bases, with 13 bases left in between. Per the germline V gene, CDR1 is DFQATT and CDR2 is SNEGSKA (reference sequence). The CDR3 is 14 residues long. The CDR3 region is CSARLTVMNTEAFF. The DNA for the CDR3 is TGCAGTGCTCGATTGACAGTCATGAACACTGAAGCTTTCTTT.

This clonotype was observed a handful of times. The chain employs TRBV11-3 and TRBJ2-1; no clear D gene. Germline CDR1 is SGHNT and CDR2 is YENEEA. Trimming stripped 5 bases from V and 4 bases from J, with 15 bases between. CDR3 length: 15 amino acids. The CDR3 nucleotides are TGTGCCAGCAGCGTCGGTGGGCGGTCTTACAATGAGCAGTTCTTC. It encodes CASSVGGRSYNEQFF. The variable domain in full, completed from reference TRBV11-3 and TRBJ2-1, reads EAGVVQSPRYKIIEKKQPVAFWCNPISGHNTLYWYLQNLGQGPELLIRYENEEAVDDSQLPKDRFSAERLKGVDSTLKIQPAELGDSAVYLCASSVGGRSYNEQFFGPGTRLTVL.

The chain carries TRBV29-1 and TRBJ1-1, with D perhaps matching TRBD1 (5 bases). The CDR3 has 12 amino acids. The germline gives CDR1 SQVTM, CDR2 ANQGSEA. The CDR3 loop is CTSGGDRTEAFF. The DNA of the CDR3 is TGCACCTCCGGGGGGGACCGAACTGAAGCTTTCTTT.

Concerning this clonotype: A much larger clone sits a single nucleotide away, making a read error possible. This rearrangement joins TRBV2 to TRBJ2-4, with 8 nucleotides matching TRBD2. CDR1 and CDR2 (germline): SNHLY, FYNNEI. CDR3 length equals 15 residues. The trim removed 6 bases at V and 13 bases at J, leaving 17 bases unmatched. For the CDR3, the DNA is TGTGCCAGCAGGCGGGGACTAGTTCGCGGCAATCAGCAGTACTTC. This sequence encodes CASRRGLVRGNQQYF.

The table lists this clonotype with many counts. The V and J genes are TRBV25-1 and TRBJ1-2; tentative D call: TRBD1 (5 bases). The CDR3 spans 12 residues. The germline V and J ends were trimmed by 4 bases and 3 bases, with 6 bases remaining between them. Per germline, CDR1 MGHDK and CDR2 SYGVNS. The CDR3 here is CASSVGDYGYTF. The CDR3 nucleotides are TGTGCCAGCAGTGTGGGGGACTATGGCTACACCTTC.

This chain links TRBV6-5 with TRBJ1-1, with TRBD1 matching over 7 bases. This CDR3 has 15 residues. The V and J ends lost 6 bases and 0 bases, in that order; junction bases with no gene match: 7. Germline V gene data show CDR1 as MNHEY and CDR2 as SVGAGI. CDR3 in amino acids: CASSRGTVVNTEAFF. The CDR3 DNA is TGTGCCAGCAGCCGCGGGACAGTTGTGAACACTGAAGCTTTCTTT.

This clonotype was detected only a few times. The rearrangement joins TRBV5-1 to TRBJ1-2, with D unclear. The germline CDR1 and CDR2 sequences are SGHRS and YFSETQ. CDR3 size: 12 residues. V lost 0 bases, J lost 7 bases, and 7 bases lay in between. CDR3 in amino acids: CASSLDSPGYTF. The DNA of the CDR3 is TGCGCCAGCAGCTTGGACAGCCCTGGCTACACCTTC.

This clonotype occurred a few times. The gene calls are TRBV27 and TRBJ1-5; possibly TRBD1 for D (5 bases). The CDR3 totals 12 residues. Trimming took 6 bases from V and 11 from J, leaving 14 bases between them. In germline, CDR1 is MNHEY, CDR2 SMNVEV (reference sequence). The CDR3 region is CASSRYGTTQHF. In nucleotides, the CDR3 is TGTGCCAGCAGCCGCTACGGGACGACCCAGCATTTT.

The table lists this clonotype with a few counts. The rearrangement uses TRBV6-5 and TRBJ1-4; TRBD1 matches at 7 bases. V lost 8 bases, J lost 6 bases, and 9 bases stayed unmatched. CDR3 length equals 14 residues. Per germline, CDR1 MNHEY and CDR2 SVGAGI. For the CDR3, the DNA is TGTGCCAGCGGATCAGGGGGGACGGATGAAAAACTGTTTTTT. Translation: CASGSGGTDEKLFF.

In its sample, this clonotype was seen once. V gene TRBV12-3 or TRBV12-4 combines with J gene TRBJ1-1; no clear D. The ends were cut back, 7 bases at V and 0 bases at J, with 15 bases in the middle. This CDR3 has 15 amino acids. CDR3 residues: CASTPGRSMNTEAFF. CDR3 DNA sequence: TGTGCCAGCACCCCGGGGAGGAGCATGAACACTGAAGCTTTCTTT.

This clonotype was observed a handful of times. The chain is built from TRBV4-2 and TRBJ2-7; TRBD2 matches at 9 bases. The DNA end lines up better with TRBJ2-5; the J call may be wrong. CDR3 length equals 16 residues. Germline loops: CDR1 LGHNA, CDR2 YNFKEQ. The DNA for the CDR3 is TGTGCCAGCAGCCAAGGGGCTAGCGGGGAGAAAGAGACCCAGTACTTC. Residues: CASSQGASGEKETQYF.

In its sample, this clonotype was seen a few times. The V call is TRBV6-5, the J call TRBJ2-5; unclear D gene. The length of the CDR3 is 13 residues. V gave up 0 bases and J gave up 3 bases, with 5 bases separating them. CDR1 is MNHEY and CDR2 is SVGAGI in the germline V gene. The CDR3 DNA sequence: TGTGCCAGCAGTTACTCACGGGAAGAGACCCAGTACTTC. It specifies CASSYSREETQYF.

This clonotype was recorded a few times. This chain joins TRBV20-1 and TRBJ2-5, with unresolved D. Germline assignment: CDR1 DFQATT and CDR2 SNEGSKA (reference sequence). The V and J ends lost 0 bases and 11 bases respectively, with 25 bases between them. The CDR3 contains 16 residues. Written as DNA, the CDR3 is TGCAGTGCTAGAGATCTAGGTCAAAACGATAACAATGAGCAGTACTTC. Its translation: CSARDLGQNDNNEQYF.

This chain joins TRBV5-4 and TRBJ2-5; TRBD1 is a possible D gene (5 bases). Germline V gene sequence: CDR1 SGHNT, CDR2 YYREEE (reference sequence). Trimming shortened V by 0 bases and J by 11 bases, and 20 bases separated the two germline ends. The CDR3 spans 15 residues. CDR3 sequence reads: CASSLEQGIIDEQYF. In DNA form, the CDR3 reads TGTGCCAGCAGCTTGGAGCAGGGAATCATCGATGAGCAGTACTTC.

V is TRBV6-5 and J is TRBJ1-5; 9 bases align to TRBD1. The CDR3 runs to 16 residues. Losses at the gene ends were 6 bases for V and 0 bases for J; bases not matched to a gene: 6. Germline V lookup: CDR1 MNHEY, CDR2 SVGAGI. The CDR3 reads CASRGGTGNSNQPQHF. CDR3 sequence (DNA): TGTGCCAGCAGGGGGGGGACAGGGAATAGCAATCAGCCCCAGCATTTT.